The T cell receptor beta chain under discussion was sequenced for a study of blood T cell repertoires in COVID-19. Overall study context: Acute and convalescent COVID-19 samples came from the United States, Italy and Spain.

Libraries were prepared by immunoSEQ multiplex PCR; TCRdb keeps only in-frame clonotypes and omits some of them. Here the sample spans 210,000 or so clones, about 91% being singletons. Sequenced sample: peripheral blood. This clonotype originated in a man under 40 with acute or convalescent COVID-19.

CDR3 coding DNA: TGCGCCAGCAGCGGCCACGGCGGGAGGCCCAGCCCATACAATGAGCAGTTCTTC. It translates to CASSGHGGRPSPYNEQFF. The chain links TRBV5-1 to TRBJ2-1; 8 nucleotides agree with TRBD2. The CDR3 loop spans 18 amino acids. Germline V lookup: CDR1 SGHRS, CDR2 YFSETQ. V gave up 4 bases and J gave up 4 bases; unmatched junction bases: 16.